These 20 T cell receptor beta chains came from one sample sequenced in a study of blood T cell repertoires in COVID-19. Profiled with immunoSEQ multiplex PCR; TCRdb holds only in-frame clones, not every one. The table has some 240,000 clones, approximately 85% seen once; the top ten hold about 2.4%. Sequencing input: peripheral blood. These receptors were collected from a woman aged 70 to 79 with COVID-19, enrolled during active disease.

The V and J genes are TRBV11-2 and TRBJ1-2, with TRBD1 identical over 11 bases. V shed 0 bases and J 6 bases; nucleotides not matched to a gene: 9. There are 17 residues in the CDR3. From germline, CDR1 is SGHAT and CDR2 FQNNGV. CDR3 DNA sequence: TGTGCCAGCAGCTTAGACCGTCCCGGGACAGGGGGAGATGGCTACACCTTC. Its protein is CASSLDRPGTGGDGYTF.

V gene TRBV7-3 combines with J gene TRBJ2-7; TRBD1 is a possible D gene (6 bases). CDR3 length: 15 residues. Trimming removed 4 bases from V and 1 base from J, with 14 bases in between. CDR1 is SGHTA, CDR2 FQGTGA, per germline. CDR3: CASSSGHGFSYEQYF. The CDR3 DNA follows: TGTGCCAGCAGCTCGGGACACGGGTTTTCCTACGAGCAGTACTTC.

The chain joins TRBV19 to TRBJ1-2; the match to TRBD1 covers 9 bases. CDR3 length: 17 amino acids. Trimming took 4 bases from V and 6 from J; bases not matched to a gene: 15. From germline, CDR1 is LNHDA and CDR2 SQIVND (reference sequence). CDR3 loop: CASSTSGTGLPIDGYTF. The CDR3 DNA sequence: TGTGCCAGTAGTACCTCCGGGACAGGGCTCCCGATCGATGGCTACACCTTC.

A note on this clone: This may be a read error: a much more frequent sequence differs by one nucleotide. Other DNA sequences in the same sample also yield this CDR3. The CDR3 coding sequence is TGTGCCAGCAGTTACCAGGTGAACACTGAAGCTTTCTTT. Translation gives CASSYQVNTEAFF. The chain combines TRBV6-5 with TRBJ1-1; D ambiguous. This CDR3 has 13 residues. Germline V gives CDR1 MNHEY, CDR2 SVGAGI. V was pared by 2 bases and J by 0 bases, with 4 bases between.

CDR3 bases: TGTGCCAGCAGCGGCCAAGGGGGATGGGACTATGGCTACACCTTC. It codes for CASSGQGGWDYGYTF. The V call is TRBV9, the J call TRBJ1-2; tentative D call: TRBD1 (6 bases). The CDR3 extends over 15 amino acids. The ends were cut back, 3 bases at V and 3 bases at J, with 15 bases in the middle. The V gene's germline CDR1 is SGDLS and CDR2 YYNGEE.

J is TRBJ1-2 and V is TRBV3-1 (or the pseudogene TRBV3-2), with 7 positions matching TRBD1. After removal of 2 bases from V and 8 bases from J, the junction contained 8 bases not matched to a gene. CDR1 is LGHDT, CDR2 YNNKEL, per germline (reference sequence). This CDR3 is 14 amino acids long. The CDR3 DNA follows: TGTGCCAGCAGCCAAAGCGAGGGGGCGAGGGGCTACACCTTC. Protein: CASSQSEGARGYTF.

This chain connects TRBV2 to TRBJ2-3; possibly TRBD2 for D (6 bases). Germline CDR1 and CDR2: SNHLY and FYNNEI. The CDR3 is made up of 14 amino acids. V lost 9 bases to trimming and J lost 3 bases, with 16 bases between them. This CDR3 reads CASNTASVTDTQYF. CDR3 bases: TGTGCCAGTAACACGGCTAGCGTTACAGATACGCAGTATTTT.

The chain uses TRBV4-1 and TRBJ1-1; D gene unclear. The germline CDR1 and CDR2 sequences are MGHRA and YSYEKL. Trimming cost V 0 bases and J 0 bases, with 11 bases left between them. The CDR3 extends over 16 amino acids. The CDR3 coding sequence is TGCGCCAGCAGCCAAGACCTCGGGAGATTGAACACTGAAGCTTTCTTT. Translation gives CASSQDLGRLNTEAFF.

DNA of the CDR3: TGTGCCAGCAGTTACTTGGCGGATTCACCCCTCCACTTT. The encoded protein is CASSYLADSPLHF. The rearrangement joins TRBV6-5 to TRBJ1-6; D gene ambiguous. Trimming removed 1 base at V and 8 bases at J, with 6 bases between. Looked up from germline, CDR1 is MNHEY and CDR2 is SVGAGI. The length of the CDR3 is 13 residues.

This chain joins TRBV6-2 or TRBV6-3 and TRBJ1-5; 8 bases are shared with TRBD1. This CDR3 has 15 amino acids. Germline V CDR1 and CDR2: MNHEY, SVGEGT. V was clipped by 6 bases and J by 9 bases; unmatched bases: 13. The CDR3 DNA reads TGTGCCAGCAGCTCTCCCGACAGGGGATTTAGGCCCCAGCATTTT. It codes for CASSSPDRGFRPQHF.

This clone was counted only a few times. The rearrangement uses TRBV7-9 and TRBJ2-1, with D possibly matching TRBD2 (6 bases). Trimming pared 4 bases from V and 0 bases from J, leaving 10 bases between. The germline gives CDR1 SEHNR, CDR2 FQNEAQ (reference sequence). CDR3 length equals 15 residues. This CDR3 reads CASSSGLLSYNEQFF. The CDR3 region has the DNA TGTGCCAGCAGCTCGGGACTCCTCTCCTACAATGAGCAGTTCTTC.

The genes are TRBV6-2 or TRBV6-3 and TRBJ2-7; 9 positions agree with TRBD2. Germline values: CDR1 MNHEY, CDR2 SVGEGT. This CDR3 has 16 amino acids. The V segment lost 5 bases and the J segment 5 bases; nucleotides outside the gene matches: 13. The CDR3 sequence is CASSTPFSGRIHEQYF. CDR3 nucleotides: TGTGCCAGCAGTACCCCCTTTAGCGGGAGAATCCACGAGCAGTACTTC.

The genes are TRBV7-2 and TRBJ2-3; 12 bases match TRBD2. The V segment lost 0 bases and the J segment 11 bases; nucleotides outside the gene matches: 12. Germline values: CDR1 SGHTA, CDR2 FQGNSA. This CDR3 has 17 amino acids. CDR3 DNA: TGTGCCAGCAGCTTAGCCCAAGGGGCTAGCGGGGGGGCCAGGCAGTATTTT. It codes for CASSLAQGASGGARQYF. The full variable domain, completed using reference TRBV7-2 and TRBJ2-3, is GAGVSQSPSNKVTEKGKDVELRCDPISGHTALYWYRQSLGQGLEFLIYFQGNSAPDKSGLPSDRFSAERTGGSVSTLTIQRTQQEDSAVYLCASSLAQGASGGARQYFGPGTRLTVL.

The V and J genes are TRBV9 and TRBJ1-1; TRBD1 is a possible D gene (5 bases). Germline CDR1 and CDR2: SGDLS and YYNGEE. The CDR3 has 14 residues. V lost 2 bases and J lost 1, with 9 bases in between. In DNA, the CDR3 is TGTGCCAGCAGCGTCCAACAGGAGAACACTGAAGCTTTCTTT. Amino acid sequence: CASSVQQENTEAFF.

J is TRBJ1-4 and V is TRBV15; D is ambiguous. V lost 6 bases and J lost 0, with 8 bases in between. This CDR3 is built from 14 residues. Germline V gives CDR1 LNHNV, CDR2 YYDKDF (reference sequence). CDR3 bases: TGTGCCACCAGTGCGGATGCAACTAATGAAAAACTGTTTTTT. Translated: CATSADATNEKLFF. The entire variable domain, with the rest obtained from reference TRBV15 and TRBJ1-4, is as follows: DAMVIQNPRYQVTQFGKPVTLSCSQTLNHNVMYWYQQKSSQAPKLLFHYYDKDFNNEADTPDNFQSRRPNTSFCFLDIRSPGLGDTAMYLCATSADATNEKLFFGSGTQLSVL.

J is TRBJ2-7 and V is TRBV4-2; 15 bases are a match to TRBD2. The V and J ends lost 1 base and 7 bases, in that order; junction bases with no gene match: 5. Per the germline V gene, CDR1 is LGHNA and CDR2 is YNFKEQ. The CDR3 sequence is 16 residues long. In DNA, the CDR3 is TGTGCCAGCAGCCAAGGTGGACTAGCGGGGGGGCGGGAGCAGTACTTC. Encoded protein: CASSQGGLAGGREQYF.

The rearrangement joins TRBV28 to TRBJ1-2; D not certain. This CDR3 contains 13 residues. The germline gives CDR1 MDHEN, CDR2 SYDVKM. V shed 6 bases and J shed 5 bases, with 13 bases lying between them. The CDR3 protein is CASRGRGTYGYTF. Written as DNA, the CDR3 is TGTGCCAGCAGGGGCCGGGGTACTTATGGCTACACCTTC.

This rearrangement joins TRBV11-3 to TRBJ1-1; no clear D. V lost 0 bases, J lost 10 bases, and 15 bases lay in between. From germline, CDR1 is SGHNT and CDR2 YENEEA. CDR3 size: 14 residues. This chain's CDR3 is CASSLEGEGLLAFF. The DNA of the CDR3 is TGTGCCAGCAGCTTAGAGGGAGAAGGTCTCTTAGCTTTCTTT.

CDR3 residues: CASSGSSGRTSTDTQYF. In DNA form, the CDR3 reads TGCGCCAGCAGTGGATCTAGCGGGCGCACTAGCACAGATACGCAGTATTTT. This chain connects TRBV10-2 to TRBJ2-3, with 8 bases matching TRBD2. The CDR3 spans 17 residues. V trimming: 4 bases; J trimming: 0 bases; junction bases outside the gene matches: 9. Germline values: CDR1 WSHSY, CDR2 SAAADI.

The V and J genes are TRBV6-5 and TRBJ1-5; D possibly corresponds to TRBD1 (5 bases). This CDR3 region has 15 residues. The V end lost 7 bases, the J end lost 1 base, and 14 bases lay between the germline ends. CDR1 is MNHEY, CDR2 SVGAGI, per germline. The DNA of the CDR3 is TGTGCCAGCACCACCCCGGGACTAAGCAATCAGCCCCAGCATTTT. Translation gives CASTTPGLSNQPQHF.